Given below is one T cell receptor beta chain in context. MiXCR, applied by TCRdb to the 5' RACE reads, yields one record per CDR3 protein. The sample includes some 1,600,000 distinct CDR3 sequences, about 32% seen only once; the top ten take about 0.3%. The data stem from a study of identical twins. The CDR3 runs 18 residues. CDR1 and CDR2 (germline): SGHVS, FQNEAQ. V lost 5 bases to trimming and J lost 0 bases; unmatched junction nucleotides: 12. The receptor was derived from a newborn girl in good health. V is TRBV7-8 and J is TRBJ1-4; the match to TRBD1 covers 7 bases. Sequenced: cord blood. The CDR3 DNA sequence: TGTGCCAGCAGCGACCGGGACAGAACCCTTGCAACTAATGAAAAACTGTTTTTT. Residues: CASSDRDRTLATNEKLFF. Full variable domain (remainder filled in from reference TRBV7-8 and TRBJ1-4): GAGVSQSPRYKVAKRGQDVALRCDPISGHVSLFWYQQALGQGPEFLTYFQNEAQLDKSGLPSDRFFAERPEGSVSTLKIQRTQQEDSAVYLCASSDRDRTLATNEKLFFGSGTQLSVL.